This is a list of T cell receptor beta chains from one sample in a study of blood T cell repertoires in COVID-19. Assay used: immunoSEQ multiplex PCR; TCRdb lists only in-frame clones, some missing. This sample has about 110,000 clones, with around 90% found just once. The material sequenced was peripheral blood. The receptor source for this set is a woman aged 45-59 years with acute or convalescent COVID-19. The CDR3 runs from the conserved cysteine through the conserved F or W.

j_gene,v_gene,CDR3aa
TRBJ2-2,TRBV19,CASTPIVALTGMSNTGELFF
TRBJ2-3,TRBV28,CASRVDSSTDTQYF
TRBJ2-3,TRBV7-2,CASTYEVRRTDTQYF
TRBJ2-5,TRBV12-3/TRBV12-4,CASRLAGGETQYF
TRBJ2-1,TRBV29-1,CSGTTGNEQFF
TRBJ2-5,TRBV3-1/TRBV3-2,CASSLLPYRGRETQYF
TRBJ2-2,TRBV2,CASSGSSVGAGELFF
TRBJ2-5,TRBV6-6,CASEGGGTETQYF
TRBJ2-3,TRBV10-1,CASSASGSTDTQYF
TRBJ1-1,TRBV18,CASSPQGVSAEAFF
TRBJ1-5,TRBV19,CASSKGDRGANQPQHF
TRBJ2-1,TRBV4-2,CASSQVRAGGLNEQFF
TRBJ1-2,TRBV19,CASSAQGPRNTYGYTF
TRBJ1-3,TRBV7-9,CASSTQGGASGNTIYF
TRBJ1-2,TRBV7-2,CASSLVRGDGYTF
TRBJ2-5,TRBV6-1,CASSEALQGQYQETQYF
TRBJ2-2,TRBV7-9,CASSFPRGTNTGELFF
TRBJ2-1,TRBV7-2,CASSLVAGGLYNEQFF
TRBJ1-2,TRBV4-1,CASSQDGDYYGYTF
TRBJ2-7,TRBV6-2/TRBV6-3,CASSYRGETSGFSYEQYF
TRBJ2-5,TRBV2,CASREGQYQETQYF
TRBJ2-7,TRBV6-4,CASSAQGAAGYEQYF
TRBJ1-3,TRBV6-1,CASSEVGVTIYF
TRBJ2-7,TRBV24-1,CATSPGTGLSYEQYF
TRBJ2-4,TRBV5-1,CASSLGQGLDIQYF
TRBJ2-1,TRBV11-3,CASSSGLAGGYEQFF
TRBJ2-1,TRBV5-1,CASSLGPGVNEQFF
TRBJ2-2,TRBV7-2,CASLPSGLTTGELFF
TRBJ2-7,TRBV20-1,CSASLNRDYQPPYEQYF
TRBJ1-4,TRBV7-2,CASSFTGTGGEKLFF
TRBJ2-7,TRBV5-1,CASSLARGRTYEQYF
TRBJ2-2,TRBV7-6,CASSLAGGWNTGELFF
TRBJ2-5,TRBV27,CATSTGGIETQYF
TRBJ2-3,TRBV5-1,CASSLGAGGTDTQYF
TRBJ2-3,TRBV24-1,CATSGRRVTDTQYF
TRBJ2-7,TRBV28,CASSSVTGGYEQYF
TRBJ2-7,TRBV2,CASRLGASGVSYEQYF
TRBJ2-1,TRBV5-1,CASSSPGQVVDEQFF
TRBJ1-1,TRBV6-5,CASGRRGEAFF
TRBJ1-5,TRBV19,CASSSLTGGRNQPQHF